The present T cell receptor beta chain was sequenced within a study of cytomegalovirus exposure and HLA in healthy donors. Study-wide findings and caveats: TCR beta V- and J-gene trimming was later associated with a missense DCLRE1C variant. The likely explanation for a cluster of highly shared sequence variants was sequencing artifact.

In the case of this clone: Its antigen is still unknown.

The PCR employed 60 Vbeta primers together with 13 Jbeta primers. Clones were sequenced by immunoSEQ multiplex PCR, and TCRdb holds only the in-frame ones, with some missing. The table includes around 190,000 clones, roughly 80% detected once. This CDR3 contains 15 residues. V dropped 6 bases and J dropped 4; count of bases not matched to a gene: 8. Looked up from germline, CDR1 is MNHEY and CDR2 is SVGAGI. The clonotype originates from a woman aged 30 to 39 in good health and CMV-seronegative. The genes are TRBV6-5 and TRBJ2-1; TRBD2 agrees at 8 bases. Input material: PBMCs. The CDR3 nucleotides are TGTGCCAGCAGCTCCTCGGCGGGGGGTTACAATGAGCAGTTCTTC. Translated, it gives CASSSSAGGYNEQFF.